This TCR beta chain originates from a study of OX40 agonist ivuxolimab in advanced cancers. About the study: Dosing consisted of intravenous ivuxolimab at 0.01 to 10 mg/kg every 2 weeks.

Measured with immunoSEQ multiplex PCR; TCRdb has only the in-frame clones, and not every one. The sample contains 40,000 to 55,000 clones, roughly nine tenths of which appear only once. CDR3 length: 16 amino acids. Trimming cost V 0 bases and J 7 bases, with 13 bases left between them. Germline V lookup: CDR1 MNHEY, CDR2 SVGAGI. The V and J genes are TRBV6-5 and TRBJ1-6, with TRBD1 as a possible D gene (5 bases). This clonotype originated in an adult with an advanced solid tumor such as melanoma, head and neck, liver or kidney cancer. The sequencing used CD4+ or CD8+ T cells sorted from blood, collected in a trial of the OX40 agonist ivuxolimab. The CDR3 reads CASSYSKWEGNSPLHF. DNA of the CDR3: TGTGCCAGCAGTTACTCGAAATGGGAGGGGAATTCACCCCTCCACTTT.